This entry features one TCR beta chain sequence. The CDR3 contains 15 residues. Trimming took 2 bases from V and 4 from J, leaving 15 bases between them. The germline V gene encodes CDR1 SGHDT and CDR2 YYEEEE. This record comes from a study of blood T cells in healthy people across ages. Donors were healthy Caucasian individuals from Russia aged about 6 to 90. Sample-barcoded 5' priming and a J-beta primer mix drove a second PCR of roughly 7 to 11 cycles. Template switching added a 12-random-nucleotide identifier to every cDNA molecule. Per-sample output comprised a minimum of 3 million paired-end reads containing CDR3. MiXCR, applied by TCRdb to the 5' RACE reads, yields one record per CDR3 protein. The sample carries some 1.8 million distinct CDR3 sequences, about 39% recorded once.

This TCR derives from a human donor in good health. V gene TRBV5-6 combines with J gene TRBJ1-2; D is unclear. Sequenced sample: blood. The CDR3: CASSFFQVKTYGYTF. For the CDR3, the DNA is TGTGCCAGCAGCTTTTTTCAGGTGAAAACCTATGGCTACACCTTC.